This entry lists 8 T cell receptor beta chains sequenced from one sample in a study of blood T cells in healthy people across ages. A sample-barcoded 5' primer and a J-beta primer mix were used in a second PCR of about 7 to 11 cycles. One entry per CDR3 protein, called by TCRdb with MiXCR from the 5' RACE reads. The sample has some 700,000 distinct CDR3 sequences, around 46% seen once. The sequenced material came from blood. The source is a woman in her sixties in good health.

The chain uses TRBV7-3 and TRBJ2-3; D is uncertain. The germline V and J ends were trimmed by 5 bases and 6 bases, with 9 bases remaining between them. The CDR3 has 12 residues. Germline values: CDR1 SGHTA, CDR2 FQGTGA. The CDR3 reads CASSTDADTQYF. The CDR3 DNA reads TGTGCCAGCAGCACGGACGCCGATACGCAGTATTTT. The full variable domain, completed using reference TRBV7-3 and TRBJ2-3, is GAGVSQTPSNKVTEKGKYVELRCDPISGHTALYWYRQSLGQGPEFLIYFQGTGAADDSGLPNDRFFAVRPEGSVSTLKIQRTERGDSAVYLCASSTDADTQYFGPGTRLTVL.

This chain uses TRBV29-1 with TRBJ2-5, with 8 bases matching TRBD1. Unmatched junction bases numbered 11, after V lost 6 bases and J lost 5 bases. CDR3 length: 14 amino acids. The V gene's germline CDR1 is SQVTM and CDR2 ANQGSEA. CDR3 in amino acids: CSVRGWTGWETQYF. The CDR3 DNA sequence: TGCAGCGTCCGTGGATGGACAGGGTGGGAGACCCAGTACTTC.

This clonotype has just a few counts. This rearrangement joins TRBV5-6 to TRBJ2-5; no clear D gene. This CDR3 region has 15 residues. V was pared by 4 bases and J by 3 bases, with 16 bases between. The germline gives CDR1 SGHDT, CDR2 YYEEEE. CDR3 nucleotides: TGTGCCAGCAGCCAAACCGGGCTCCTAAAAGAGACCCAGTACTTC. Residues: CASSQTGLLKETQYF. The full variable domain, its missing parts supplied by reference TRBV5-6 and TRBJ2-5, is DAGVTQSPTHLIKTRGQQVTLRCSPKSGHDTVSWYQQALGQGPQFIFQYYEEEERQRGNFPDRFSGHQFPNYSSELNVNALLLGDSALYLCASSQTGLLKETQYFGPGTRLLVL.

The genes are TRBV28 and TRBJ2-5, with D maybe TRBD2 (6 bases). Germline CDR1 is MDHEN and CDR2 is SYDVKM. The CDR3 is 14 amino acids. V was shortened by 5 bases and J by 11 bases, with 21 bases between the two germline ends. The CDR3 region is CASSPSLSGEAQYF. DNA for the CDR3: TGTGCCAGCAGTCCCTCCCTTTCGGGGGAGGCGCAGTACTTC.

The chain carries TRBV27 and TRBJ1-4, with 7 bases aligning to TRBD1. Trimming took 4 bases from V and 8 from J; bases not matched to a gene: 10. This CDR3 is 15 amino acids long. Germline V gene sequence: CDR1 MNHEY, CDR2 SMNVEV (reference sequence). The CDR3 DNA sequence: TGTGCCAGCAGTTCCACGACAGGGCTAGGAGAAAAACTGTTTTTT. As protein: CASSSTTGLGEKLFF.

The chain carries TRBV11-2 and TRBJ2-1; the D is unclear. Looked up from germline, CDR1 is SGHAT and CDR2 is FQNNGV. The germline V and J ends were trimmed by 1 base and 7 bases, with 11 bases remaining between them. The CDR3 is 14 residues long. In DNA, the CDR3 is TGTGCCAGCAGCTTAGGGTCCTCTGGGAATGAGCAGTTCTTC. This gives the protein CASSLGSSGNEQFF.

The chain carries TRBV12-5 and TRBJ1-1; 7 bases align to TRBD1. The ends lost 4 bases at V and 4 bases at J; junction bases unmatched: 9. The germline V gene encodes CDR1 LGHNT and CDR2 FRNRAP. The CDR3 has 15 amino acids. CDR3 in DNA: TGTGCTAGTGGTTCCACTACAGGGGTCGGCACTGAAGCTTTCTTT. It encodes CASGSTTGVGTEAFF.

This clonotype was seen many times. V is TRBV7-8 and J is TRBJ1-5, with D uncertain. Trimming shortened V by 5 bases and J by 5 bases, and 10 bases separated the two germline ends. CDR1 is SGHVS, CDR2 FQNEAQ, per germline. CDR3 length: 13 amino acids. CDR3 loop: CASSLSRDQPQHF. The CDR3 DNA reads TGTGCCAGCAGCCTCAGTAGGGATCAGCCCCAGCATTTT.